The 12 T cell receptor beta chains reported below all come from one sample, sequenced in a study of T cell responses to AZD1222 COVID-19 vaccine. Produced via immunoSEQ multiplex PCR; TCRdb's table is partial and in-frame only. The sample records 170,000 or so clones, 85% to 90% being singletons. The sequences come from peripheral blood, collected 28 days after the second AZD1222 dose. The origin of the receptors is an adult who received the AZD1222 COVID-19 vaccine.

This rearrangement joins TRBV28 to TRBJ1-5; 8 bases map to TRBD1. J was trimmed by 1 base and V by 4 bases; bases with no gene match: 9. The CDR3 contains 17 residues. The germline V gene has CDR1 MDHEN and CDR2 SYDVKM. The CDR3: CASSSPLGQGSNQPQHF. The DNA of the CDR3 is TGTGCCAGCAGTTCCCCCCTCGGACAGGGAAGCAATCAGCCCCAGCATTTT.

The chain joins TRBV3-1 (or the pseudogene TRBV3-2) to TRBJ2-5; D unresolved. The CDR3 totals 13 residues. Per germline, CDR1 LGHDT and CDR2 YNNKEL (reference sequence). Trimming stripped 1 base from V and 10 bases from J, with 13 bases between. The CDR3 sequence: CASSQVGSQLQYF. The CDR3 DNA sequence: TGTGCCAGCAGCCAAGTTGGGTCGCAGCTCCAGTACTTC.

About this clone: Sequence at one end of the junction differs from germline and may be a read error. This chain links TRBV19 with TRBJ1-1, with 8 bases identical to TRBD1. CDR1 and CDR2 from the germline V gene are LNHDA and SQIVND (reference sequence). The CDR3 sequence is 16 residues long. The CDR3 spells CASSRQGRITNTETFF. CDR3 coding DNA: TGTGCCAGTAGTCGACAGGGGCGAATTACTAACACTGAAACTTTCTTT.

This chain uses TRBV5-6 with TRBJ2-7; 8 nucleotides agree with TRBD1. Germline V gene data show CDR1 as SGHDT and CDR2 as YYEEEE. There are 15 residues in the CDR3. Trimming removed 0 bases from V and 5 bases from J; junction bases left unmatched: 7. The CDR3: CASSLVPGGLNEQYF. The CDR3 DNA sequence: TGTGCCAGCAGCTTGGTTCCAGGGGGCTTGAACGAGCAGTACTTC.

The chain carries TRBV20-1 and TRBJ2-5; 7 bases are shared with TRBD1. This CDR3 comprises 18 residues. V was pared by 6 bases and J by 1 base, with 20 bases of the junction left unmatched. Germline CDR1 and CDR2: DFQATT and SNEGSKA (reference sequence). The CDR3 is CSASLGAGGSPVQETQYF. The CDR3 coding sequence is TGCAGTGCCAGTCTGGGGGCAGGGGGTTCTCCCGTCCAAGAGACCCAGTACTTC.

The CDR3 loop is CASSPIRTAGGGTDTQYF. CDR3 nucleotide sequence: TGTGCCAGCAGCCCCATCAGGACAGCGGGGGGGGGCACAGATACGCAGTATTTT. V usage is TRBV4-2 and J usage is TRBJ2-3, with TRBD2 identical over 10 bases. Germline-derived CDR1 and CDR2 are LGHNA and YNFKEQ. V lost 4 bases and J lost 1; bases outside the gene matches: 11. This CDR3 region has 18 residues.

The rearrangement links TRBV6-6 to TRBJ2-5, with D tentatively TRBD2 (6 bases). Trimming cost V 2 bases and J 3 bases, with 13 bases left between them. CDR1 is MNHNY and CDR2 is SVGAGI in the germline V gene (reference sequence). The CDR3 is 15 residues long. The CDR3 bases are TGTGCCAGCAGTTACGAGGGGCGCGGGGAAGAGACCCAGTACTTC. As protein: CASSYEGRGEETQYF.

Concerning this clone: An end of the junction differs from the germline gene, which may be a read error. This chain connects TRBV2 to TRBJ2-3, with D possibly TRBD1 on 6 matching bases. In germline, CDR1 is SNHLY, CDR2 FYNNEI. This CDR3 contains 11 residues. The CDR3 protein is CARSEGVTQYF. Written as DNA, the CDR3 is TGTGCCAGGAGTGAGGGGGTTACGCAGTATTTT.

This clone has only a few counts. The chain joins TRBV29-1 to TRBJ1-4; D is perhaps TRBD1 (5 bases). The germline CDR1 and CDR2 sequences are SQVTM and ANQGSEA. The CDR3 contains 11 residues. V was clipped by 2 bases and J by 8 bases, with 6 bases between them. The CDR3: CSVEKGEKLFF. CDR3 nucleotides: TGCAGCGTTGAAAAGGGGGAAAAACTGTTTTTT.

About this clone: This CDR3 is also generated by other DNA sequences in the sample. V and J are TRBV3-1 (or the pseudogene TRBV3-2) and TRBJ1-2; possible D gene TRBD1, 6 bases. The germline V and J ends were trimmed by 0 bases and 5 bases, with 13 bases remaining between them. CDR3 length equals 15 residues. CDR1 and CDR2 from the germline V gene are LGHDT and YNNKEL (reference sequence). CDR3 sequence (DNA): TGTGCCAGCAGCCAAGATATGACAGGAAGTTATGGCTACACCTTC. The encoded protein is CASSQDMTGSYGYTF.

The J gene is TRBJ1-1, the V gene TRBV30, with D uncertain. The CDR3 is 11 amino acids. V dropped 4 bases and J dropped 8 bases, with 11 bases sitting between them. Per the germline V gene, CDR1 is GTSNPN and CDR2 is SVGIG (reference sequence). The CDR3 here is CAWTSGPEAFF. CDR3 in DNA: TGTGCCTGGACTTCCGGACCGGAAGCTTTCTTT.

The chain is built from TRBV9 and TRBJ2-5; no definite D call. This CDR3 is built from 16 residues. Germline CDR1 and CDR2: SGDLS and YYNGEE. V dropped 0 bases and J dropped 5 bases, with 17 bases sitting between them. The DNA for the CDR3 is TGTGCCAGCAGCGTAGGCCCAGTGGGGTACGGGGAGACCCAGTACTTC. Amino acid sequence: CASSVGPVGYGETQYF. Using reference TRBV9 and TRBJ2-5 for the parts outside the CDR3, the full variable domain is DSGVTQTPKHLITATGQRVTLRCSPRSGDLSVYWYQQSLDQGLQFLIQYYNGEERAKGNILERFSAQQFPDLHSELNLSSLELGDSALYFCASSVGPVGYGETQYFGPGTRLLVL.